Each of the 24 T cell receptor beta chains below was sequenced from the same sample in a study of T cells in Graves' hyperthyroidism and ophthalmopathy. Amplified regions were TCR beta CDR3 sequences from RNA transcripts. HTBI primers were employed in a first-round RT-PCR of the TCR CDR3. TCRdb passed the multiplex PCR reads through MiXCR, listing each CDR3 protein once. The sample lists 400,000 to 550,000 distinct CDR3 sequences; roughly a quarter were seen once. The material sequenced was blood. Source of these receptors: a woman aged 25 to 39 with Graves' ophthalmopathy.

The chain has TRBV20-1 and TRBJ2-7; 7 nucleotides agree with TRBD1. Germline assignment: CDR1 DFQATT and CDR2 SNEGSKA (reference sequence). The V gene end was trimmed by 0 bases and the J gene end by 3 bases; junction bases not matched to a gene: 5. The CDR3 runs 14 residues. CDR3 sequence: CSARDRRQGYEQYF. The CDR3 DNA follows: TGCAGTGCTAGAGATCGCAGACAGGGCTACGAGCAGTACTTC.

This clonotype was seen at least ten times. The chain is built from TRBV6-5 and TRBJ2-5, with 12 nucleotides matching TRBD2. V dropped 4 bases and J dropped 5; count of bases not matched to a gene: 8. The CDR3 loop spans 16 amino acids. Germline V gives CDR1 MNHEY, CDR2 SVGAGI. CDR3 amino acids: CASSSLAGGPIETQYF. The CDR3 DNA follows: TGTGCCAGCAGTTCCCTAGCGGGGGGGCCGATTGAGACCCAGTACTTC.

This clonotype was observed many times. This chain links TRBV7-2 with TRBJ2-5; D is possibly TRBD1 or TRBD2 (5 bases each). Germline CDR1 and CDR2: SGHTA and FQGNSA. Trimming shortened V by 5 bases and J by 1 base, and 14 bases separated the two germline ends. The CDR3 has 15 amino acids. The CDR3 protein is CASSPRGAAQETQYF. DNA for the CDR3: TGTGCCAGCAGCCCCCGAGGGGCCGCCCAAGAGACCCAGTACTTC.

Here the CDR3 DNA reads TGTGCCAGCAACATAGCGGGATCACAAGAGACCCAGTACTTC. Translation: CASNIAGSQETQYF. The chain uses TRBV11-2 and TRBJ2-5; 8 bases match TRBD2. The germline gives CDR1 SGHAT, CDR2 FQNNGV. This CDR3 has 14 amino acids. Unmatched junction bases numbered 6, after V lost 7 bases and J lost 2 bases.

This clonotype has ten or more counts. The V gene is TRBV19, the J gene TRBJ2-4; 8 positions match TRBD1. From germline, CDR1 is LNHDA and CDR2 SQIVND (reference sequence). Trimming cost V 5 bases and J 3 bases; bases outside gene matches: 15. This CDR3 is built from 18 residues. CDR3 DNA sequence: TGTGCCAGTAGTCCCTGGCCCACAGGGGGTTTGGGCAAAAACATTCAGTACTTC. Amino acid sequence: CASSPWPTGGLGKNIQYF.

This clonotype was observed many times. The gene calls are TRBV19 and TRBJ2-2, with 8 positions matching TRBD1. This CDR3 has 15 residues. The V gene's germline CDR1 is LNHDA and CDR2 SQIVND (reference sequence). J gave up 3 bases and V 3 bases, and 3 bases lay outside the gene matches. CDR3 bases: TGTGCCAGTAGTATCCAGGGGGCGGACACCGGGGAGCTGTTTTTT. Residues: CASSIQGADTGELFF.

This clonotype was counted between two and nine times. V gene TRBV20-1 combines with J gene TRBJ1-5, with TRBD1 identical over 11 bases. The CDR3 spans 15 residues. V was pared by 6 bases and J by 6 bases, with 10 bases of the junction left unmatched. From germline, CDR1 is DFQATT and CDR2 SNEGSKA (reference sequence). The CDR3 loop is CSAPGQGALGQPQHF. For the CDR3, the DNA is TGCAGTGCCCCCGGACAGGGGGCGTTGGGTCAGCCCCAGCATTTT.

In the case of this clonotype: In this CDR3 the conserved last residue, phenylalanine or tryptophan, is missing, so a read error is likely. The DNA is left out, because the CDR3 cannot be placed on it with certainty; the CDR3 is given as TCRdb lists it. The rearrangement joins TRBV6-5 to TRBJ1-1; the table's D gene call, TRBD1, was not cross checked with the DNA. Germline loops: CDR1 MNHEY, CDR2 SVGAGI. Ends included, the CDR3 has 12 residues. The CDR3 loop reads CASSSTGAEACY.

The table lists this clonotype with many counts. The chain links TRBV4-1 to TRBJ1-1; TRBD1 is a possible D gene (5 bases). Trimming shortened V by 0 bases and J by 4 bases, and 15 bases separated the two germline ends. The CDR3 sequence is 16 residues long. Germline CDR1 and CDR2: MGHRA and YSYEKL. DNA of the CDR3: TGCGCCAGCAGCCAAGAGATAGGGACCTTCGGCACTGAAGCTTTCTTT. This gives the protein CASSQEIGTFGTEAFF.

This clonotype was found many times. The gene calls are TRBV19 and TRBJ1-1; no reliable D call. The germline V gene encodes CDR1 LNHDA and CDR2 SQIVND (reference sequence). The CDR3 totals 14 residues. The germline V and J ends were trimmed by 3 bases and 0 bases, with 8 bases remaining between them. The CDR3 nucleotides read TGTGCCAGTAGTATGATGGCTATGAACACTGAAGCTTTCTTT. This encodes CASSMMAMNTEAFF.

V gene TRBV12-3 or TRBV12-4 combines with J gene TRBJ2-7, with 8 bases lining up with TRBD2. The trim removed 11 bases at V and 0 bases at J, leaving 12 bases unmatched. This CDR3 is built from 15 residues. CDR3 amino acids: CASLGDGTSSYEQYF. The CDR3 bases are TGTGCCTCTCTCGGGGACGGGACTAGCTCCTACGAGCAGTACTTC.

V gene TRBV12-3 or TRBV12-4 combines with J gene TRBJ1-1, with D uncertain. Trimming left V 4 bases short and J 5 bases short, with 11 bases between. CDR3 length equals 13 residues. CDR3 nucleotides: TGTGCCAGCAGTTACGGAGTGAGAACTGAAGCTTTCTTT. This sequence encodes CASSYGVRTEAFF.

This clonotype was seen repeatedly, ten times or more. This sequence joins TRBV10-3 and TRBJ2-2; D is uncertain. V gave up 4 bases and J gave up 7 bases, with 4 bases separating them. The CDR3 runs to 11 residues. Germline V gives CDR1 ENHRY, CDR2 SYGVKD. DNA for the CDR3: TGTGCCATCAGTGGGAACGGGGAGCTGTTTTTT. Translated, it gives CAISGNGELFF.

The chain recombines TRBV19 with TRBJ1-5; maybe TRBD1 (6 bases). CDR1 is LNHDA and CDR2 is SQIVND in the germline V gene (reference sequence). V was shortened by 7 bases and J by 6 bases, with 22 bases between the two germline ends. The CDR3 totals 16 residues. The CDR3 region has the DNA TGTGCCAGTAACGAAATCGGTCGGGGGCGGGTTCAGCCCCAGCATTTT. Translating gives CASNEIGRGRVQPQHF.

This clonotype was recorded at least ten times. V is TRBV27 and J is TRBJ2-7, with D uncertain. V lost 2 bases to trimming and J lost 0 bases, with 5 bases between them. The CDR3 runs 13 residues. Germline V gene data show CDR1 as MNHEY and CDR2 as SMNVEV (reference sequence). The CDR3 DNA is TGTGCCAGCAGTTTAGCCACCTCCTACGAGCAGTACTTC. Translating gives CASSLATSYEQYF.

This clonotype was counted at least ten times. V is TRBV20-1 and J is TRBJ2-5; D perhaps matches TRBD2 (5 bases). This CDR3 region has 13 residues. V lost 6 bases to trimming and J lost 1 base, with 12 bases between them. Germline V CDR1 and CDR2: DFQATT, SNEGSKA (reference sequence). The CDR3 reads CSARRQSQETQYF. CDR3 nucleotides: TGCAGTGCCAGGAGGCAGTCCCAAGAGACCCAGTACTTC.

The CDR3 sequence: CASRHNSDYGYTF. In DNA form, the CDR3 reads TGTGCCAGCAGACATAACTCGGACTATGGCTACACCTTC. V usage is TRBV19 and J usage is TRBJ1-2; D not certain. The CDR3 is made up of 13 amino acids. Trimming took 9 bases from V and 3 from J, leaving 14 bases between them. The germline V gene encodes CDR1 LNHDA and CDR2 SQIVND (reference sequence).

V usage is TRBV10-3 and J usage is TRBJ1-1, with 10 bases matching TRBD1. CDR1 and CDR2 (germline): ENHRY, SYGVKD. The CDR3 runs 17 residues. V was clipped by 2 bases and J by 1 base; unmatched bases: 7. CDR3 nucleotide sequence: TGTGCCATCAGTGAGGTCGCGACAGGGGGCCGGAACACTGAAGCTTTCTTT. Its translation: CAISEVATGGRNTEAFF.

On this clonotype: The germline gene is not matched at one end of the junction; a read error may be the cause. V and J are TRBV28 and TRBJ2-5; maybe TRBD2 (6 bases). The CDR3 is made up of 14 amino acids. Looked up from germline, CDR1 is MDHEN and CDR2 is SYDVKM. The CDR3 region is CVSNPLLRGETQYF. The CDR3 coding sequence is TGTGTCAGCAACCCCCTCCTACGGGGGGAGACCCAGTACTTC. The full variable domain, completed using reference TRBV28 and TRBJ2-5, is DVKVTQSSRYLVKRTGEKVFLECVQDMDHENMFWYRQDPGLGLRLIYFSYDVKMKEKGDIPEGYSVSREKKERFSLILESASTNQTSMYLCVSNPLLRGETQYFGPGTRLLVL.

This clonotype was counted between two and nine times. The J gene is TRBJ2-7, the V gene TRBV2; D is undetermined. CDR1 and CDR2 (germline): SNHLY, FYNNEI. Trimming took 4 bases from V and 6 from J, leaving 16 bases between them. There are 14 residues in the CDR3. DNA for the CDR3: TGTGCCAGCAGTGTCCAGGTCCTAACGGGCGAGCAGTACTTC. It specifies CASSVQVLTGEQYF.

This clonotype has a count of ten or more. V is TRBV5-1 and J is TRBJ2-7; 7 bases map to TRBD1. Germline V gene lookup returns CDR1 SGHRS and CDR2 YFSETQ. V dropped 1 base and J dropped 4; count of bases not matched to a gene: 2. This CDR3 has 13 amino acids. The CDR3 here is CASSLYRGYEQYF. The CDR3 DNA reads as TGCGCCAGCAGCTTGTACAGGGGATACGAGCAGTACTTC.

This sequence joins TRBV27 and TRBJ2-5; the D gene could be TRBD1 or TRBD2 (5 bases each). The germline V and J ends were trimmed by 0 bases and 2 bases, with 10 bases remaining between them. Looked up from germline, CDR1 is MNHEY and CDR2 is SMNVEV (reference sequence). The CDR3 has 15 residues. The CDR3 protein is CASSLSMGPQETQYF. The DNA of the CDR3 is TGTGCCAGCAGTTTATCGATGGGACCACAAGAGACCCAGTACTTC.

The chain employs TRBV13 and TRBJ2-7; 8 bases align to TRBD2. The CDR3 runs to 16 residues. Germline V gene sequence: CDR1 PRHDT, CDR2 FYEKMQ (reference sequence). With V trimmed by 5 bases and J by 2 bases, 11 bases remained unmatched. The CDR3 protein is CASSIRTSPRTYEQYF. CDR3 sequence (DNA): TGTGCCAGCAGCATTCGGACTAGCCCCAGAACCTACGAGCAGTACTTC.

This clonotype was observed many times. The gene calls are TRBV6-5 and TRBJ2-5; D is uncertain. Trimming took 2 bases from V and 5 from J, leaving 15 bases between them. Germline-derived CDR1 and CDR2 are MNHEY and SVGAGI. The CDR3 consists of 15 residues. In nucleotides, the CDR3 is TGTGCCAGCAGTTACCTGTTTGGGGTATGGGAGACCCAGTACTTC. Protein product: CASSYLFGVWETQYF.